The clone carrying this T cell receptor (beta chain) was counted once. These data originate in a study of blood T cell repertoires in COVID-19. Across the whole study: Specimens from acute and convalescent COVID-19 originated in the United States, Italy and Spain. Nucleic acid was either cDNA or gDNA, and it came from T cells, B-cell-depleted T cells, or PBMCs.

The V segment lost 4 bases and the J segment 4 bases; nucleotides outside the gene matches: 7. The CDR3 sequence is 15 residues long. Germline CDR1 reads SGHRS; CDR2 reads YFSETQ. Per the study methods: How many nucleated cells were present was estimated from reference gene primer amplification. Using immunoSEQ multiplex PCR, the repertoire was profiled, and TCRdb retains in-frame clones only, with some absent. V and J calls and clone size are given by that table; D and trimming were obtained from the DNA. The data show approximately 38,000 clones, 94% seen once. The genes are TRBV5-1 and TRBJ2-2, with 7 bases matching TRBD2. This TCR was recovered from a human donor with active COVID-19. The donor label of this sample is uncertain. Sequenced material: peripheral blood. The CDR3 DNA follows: TGCGCCAGCAGCCCGGGGGGACCGGGCACCGGGGAGCTGTTTTTT. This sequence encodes CASSPGGPGTGELFF.